The 24 T cell receptor beta chains presented below share a single source sample, sequenced in a study of T cell responses to AZD1222 COVID-19 vaccine (dated by TCRdb to the early 2020s). Library preparation used the immunoSEQ multiplex PCR assay. TCRdb obtained this table from immuneACCESS and retained in-frame rearrangements with V and J assigned. These tables miss some clones; where compared with another copy, unresolved V genes account for less than half of the shortfall, and the remainder is unexplained. The sample yields about 120,000 clones; roughly nine tenths were counted once. The top ten hold roughly 4.5% of the sample. The time point label corresponds to: baseline before first vaccination. Sequenced material: peripheral blood, taken on day 0 of AZD1222 vaccination. These receptors came from an adult in good health.

As DNA, the CDR3 is TGTGCCAGCAGCGTAGTTGGGGGGCCGTGGACCGGGGAGCTGTTTTTT. Translated, it gives CASSVVGGPWTGELFF. The chain links TRBV9 to TRBJ2-2; D might be TRBD1 or TRBD2, each matching 6 bases. The germline CDR1 and CDR2 sequences are SGDLS and YYNGEE. Trimming shortened V by 0 bases and J by 5 bases, and 14 bases separated the two germline ends. The CDR3 totals 16 residues.

This clone was found once. The chain employs TRBV18 and TRBJ2-2; a possible D gene is TRBD2 (6 bases). V gave up 6 bases and J gave up 0 bases, with 11 bases separating them. The CDR3 has 15 amino acids. From germline, CDR1 is KGHSH and CDR2 LQKENI. In DNA, the CDR3 is TGTGCCAGCTCGCCCGGACTAACGAACACCGGGGAGCTGTTTTTT. Its translation: CASSPGLTNTGELFF.

The chain combines TRBV24-1 with TRBJ1-5; 9 nucleotides agree with TRBD1. CDR3 length: 14 amino acids. CDR1 and CDR2 from the germline V gene are KGHDR and SFDVKD. V trimming: 11 bases; J trimming: 3 bases; junction bases outside the gene matches: 7. CDR3 DNA: TGTGCCATCGGAGGACAGGGGATCAATCAGCCCCAGCATTTT. It translates to CAIGGQGINQPQHF.

This chain uses TRBV5-5 with TRBJ2-7; D may match TRBD1 or TRBD2 (5 bases each). There are 15 residues in the CDR3. Per germline, CDR1 SGHKS and CDR2 YYEKEE (reference sequence). Trimming removed 4 bases from V and 2 bases from J, with 16 bases in between. Here the CDR3 reads CASSRDPQWPYEQYF. The DNA of the CDR3 is TGTGCCAGCAGCCGGGACCCCCAATGGCCCTACGAGCAGTACTTC.

The rearrangement uses TRBV7-9 and TRBJ1-2; no definite D call. V lost 1 base, J lost 2 bases, and 8 bases lay in between. The CDR3 sequence is 14 residues long. Germline V gives CDR1 SEHNR, CDR2 FQNEAQ (reference sequence). The CDR3 DNA is TGTGCCAGCAGCTTAGTGCCAGAAAACTATGGCTACACCTTC. Protein product: CASSLVPENYGYTF. The full variable domain, its missing parts supplied by reference TRBV7-9 and TRBJ1-2, is DTGVSQNPRHKITKRGQNVTFRCDPISEHNRLYWYRQTLGQGPEFLTYFQNEAQLEKSRLLSDRFSAERPKGSFSTLEIQRTEQGDSAMYLCASSLVPENYGYTFGSGTRLTVV.

J is TRBJ1-2 and V is TRBV29-1, with D possibly being TRBD1 (6 bases). Looked up from germline, CDR1 is SQVTM and CDR2 is ANQGSEA. The ends were cut back, 2 bases at V and 8 bases at J, with 9 bases in the middle. This CDR3 comprises 11 residues. The CDR3 DNA reads TGCAGCGTTGAAACAGGGAACGGCTACACCTTC. It is translated as CSVETGNGYTF.

The chain links TRBV18 to TRBJ1-1; TRBD1 matches 9 bases. The V segment lost 4 bases and the J segment 6 bases; nucleotides outside the gene matches: 3. The CDR3 has 13 amino acids. The V gene's germline CDR1 is KGHSH and CDR2 LQKENI. The CDR3 loop reads CASSLTGGSEAFF. DNA for the CDR3: TGTGCCAGCTCACTGACAGGGGGGTCTGAAGCTTTCTTT.

The chain combines TRBV27 with TRBJ2-7, with 7 bases aligning to TRBD2. From germline, CDR1 is MNHEY and CDR2 SMNVEV (reference sequence). The CDR3 totals 14 residues. Losses at the gene ends were 3 bases for V and 0 bases for J; bases not matched to a gene: 2. This CDR3 is CASSLIAGSYEQYF. The CDR3 coding sequence is TGTGCCAGCAGTTTGATAGCGGGCTCCTACGAGCAGTACTTC.

On this clone itself: The same CDR3 is also encoded by other DNA sequences in this sample. The V and J genes are TRBV4-1 and TRBJ2-7; possibly TRBD2 for D (6 bases). CDR3 length: 14 amino acids. From germline, CDR1 is MGHRA and CDR2 YSYEKL. V shed 1 base and J shed 2 bases, with 9 bases lying between them. CDR3 bases: TGCGCCAGCAGCCAAGCCCGGGGGACCTACGAGCAGTACTTC. This sequence encodes CASSQARGTYEQYF.

This clone appeared once. The chain links TRBV23-1 to TRBJ1-4, with 8 bases that match TRBD1. TRBV23-1 is placed among ORFs of uncertain function. The CDR3 extends over 17 amino acids. J was trimmed by 4 bases and V by 4 bases; bases with no gene match: 11. The CDR3 nucleotides are TGCGCCAGCAGTCGCAACGGGGGACAGGAGCATAATGAAAAACTGTTTTTT. It codes for CASSRNGGQEHNEKLFF.

The chain carries TRBV5-4 and TRBJ1-3; D not certain. CDR3 length: 16 residues. Per germline, CDR1 SGHNT and CDR2 YYREEE (reference sequence). Between the trimmed V and J ends, which lost 3 bases and 0 bases, there was a span of 13 bases. The CDR3 is CASSSDGLNSGNTIYF. CDR3 coding DNA: TGTGCCAGCAGCTCGGACGGACTAAACTCTGGAAACACCATATATTTT.

This chain links TRBV5-4 with TRBJ1-2; TRBD1 is a possible D gene (5 bases). Germline V CDR1 and CDR2: SGHNT, YYREEE (reference sequence). CDR3 size: 16 residues. With 0 bases removed from V and 6 bases from J, the gap between germline ends came to 18 bases. The DNA for the CDR3 is TGTGCCAGCAGCTTGGGGGGCTACGGAGGGAAGGATGGCTACACCTTC. Amino acids: CASSLGGYGGKDGYTF.

The rearrangement links TRBV5-1 to TRBJ1-1; 8 positions match TRBD1. The ends lost 4 bases at V and 2 bases at J; junction bases unmatched: 4. Germline CDR1 SGHRS, CDR2 YFSETQ. CDR3 length: 14 amino acids. Here the CDR3 reads CASSPRGRNTEAFF. CDR3 sequence (DNA): TGCGCCAGCAGCCCCAGGGGGCGAAACACTGAAGCTTTCTTT.

The chain employs TRBV3-1 (or the pseudogene TRBV3-2) and TRBJ2-5; D may correspond to TRBD1 or TRBD2 (5 bases each). The CDR3 loop spans 12 amino acids. Germline CDR1 reads LGHDT; CDR2 reads YNNKEL (reference sequence). The germline V and J ends were trimmed by 3 bases and 7 bases, with 9 bases remaining between them. The CDR3 bases are TGTGCCAGCAGCCAGGGACGGGGGACCCAGTACTTC. As protein: CASSQGRGTQYF.

The chain has TRBV9 and TRBJ1-2, with unresolved D. V dropped 0 bases and J dropped 4 bases, with 10 bases sitting between them. CDR3 size: 14 residues. Germline loops: CDR1 SGDLS, CDR2 YYNGEE. The CDR3 bases are TGTGCCAGCAGCGTAGAGGTGGTACCCTATGGCTACACCTTC. Protein product: CASSVEVVPYGYTF.

This clone was picked up one time. The gene calls are TRBV6-2 or TRBV6-3 and TRBJ2-1; D perhaps matches TRBD1 (6 bases). Trimming left V 0 bases short and J 8 bases short, with 11 bases between. CDR3 length: 14 amino acids. From germline, CDR1 is MNHEY and CDR2 SVGEGT. In DNA, the CDR3 is TGTGCCAGCAGTTACTCGATACAGGGACATGAGCAGTTCTTC. Residues: CASSYSIQGHEQFF.

This clone was detected only once. The chain uses TRBV27 and TRBJ2-7; tentative D call: TRBD1 (6 bases). The germline V and J ends were trimmed by 4 bases and 2 bases, with 9 bases remaining between them. CDR3 size: 13 residues. CDR1 MNHEY and CDR2 SMNVEV come from the germline V gene (reference sequence). The chain's CDR3 is CASSYQGTYEQYF. CDR3 sequence (DNA): TGTGCCAGCAGTTATCAGGGGACCTACGAGCAGTACTTC.

J is TRBJ2-2 and V is TRBV7-8, with D perhaps matching TRBD2 (5 bases). Germline-derived CDR1 and CDR2 are SGHVS and FQNEAQ. V was shortened by 2 bases and J by 5 bases, with 12 bases between the two germline ends. This CDR3 comprises 15 residues. CDR3 DNA: TGTGCCAGCAGCTTACGAACGGAGCGGACCGGGGAGCTGTTTTTT. Amino acid sequence: CASSLRTERTGELFF.

Written as DNA, the CDR3 is TGTGCCAGCAGCTTAGGGGGTGTCGCCGCTATTTACGAGCAGTACTTC. This encodes CASSLGGVAAIYEQYF. The rearrangement links TRBV7-2 to TRBJ2-7; no clear D gene. Germline loops: CDR1 SGHTA, CDR2 FQGNSA. The V gene lost 1 base and the J gene lost 4 bases, with 17 bases spanning the gap. The CDR3 runs 16 residues.

V and J are TRBV27 and TRBJ1-2; possible D gene TRBD1, 6 bases. The ends were cut back, 5 bases at V and 0 bases at J, with 16 bases in the middle. CDR3 length equals 16 residues. The germline V gene encodes CDR1 MNHEY and CDR2 SMNVEV (reference sequence). The chain's CDR3 is CASSGGGRRANYGYTF. The CDR3 DNA sequence: TGTGCCAGCAGTGGGGGGGGCAGGAGAGCTAACTATGGCTACACCTTC.

This chain uses TRBV6-5 with TRBJ1-6; D is perhaps TRBD1 (5 bases). V dropped 6 bases and J dropped 8 bases, with 14 bases sitting between them. The CDR3 is made up of 14 amino acids. The germline V gene encodes CDR1 MNHEY and CDR2 SVGAGI. DNA for the CDR3: TGTGCCAGCAGATCTCAGGGTCGGGATTCACCCCTCCACTTT. It specifies CASRSQGRDSPLHF.

V usage is TRBV28 and J usage is TRBJ2-7, with D possibly being TRBD1 or TRBD2 (5 bases each). This CDR3 spans 14 amino acids. Germline CDR1 is MDHEN and CDR2 is SYDVKM. V was shortened by 8 bases and J by 2 bases, with 16 bases between the two germline ends. The CDR3 loop is CASLLGQGAYEQYF. CDR3 bases: TGTGCCAGCCTTCTAGGCCAGGGAGCCTACGAGCAGTACTTC.

DNA of the CDR3: TGTGCCAGCAGCTTACTCCGGGGGCTAGTGAACACTGAAGCTTTCTTT. Protein: CASSLLRGLVNTEAFF. This chain connects TRBV7-9 to TRBJ1-1, with D perhaps TRBD1 (6 bases). Germline values: CDR1 SEHNR, CDR2 FQNEAQ (reference sequence). Trimming stripped 2 bases from V and 0 bases from J, with 13 bases between. The CDR3 is 16 residues long. Based on the CDR3 plus reference TRBV7-9 and TRBJ1-1, the full variable domain is DTGVSQNPRHKITKRGQNVTFRCDPISEHNRLYWYRQTLGQGPEFLTYFQNEAQLEKSRLLSDRFSAERPKGSFSTLEIQRTEQGDSAMYLCASSLLRGLVNTEAFFGQGTRLTVV.

This rearrangement joins TRBV6-5 to TRBJ1-5; TRBD1 matches 10 bases. The ends lost 6 bases at V and 5 bases at J; junction bases unmatched: 4. The CDR3 consists of 14 residues. Per the germline V gene, CDR1 is MNHEY and CDR2 is SVGAGI. This CDR3 reads CASRPTGGYQPQHF. The CDR3 coding sequence is TGTGCCAGCAGACCGACAGGGGGCTATCAGCCCCAGCATTTT.